A few counts support the clone carrying this TCR beta chain. Its antigen is not known. This specimen comes from a study of T cell repertoires in cytomegalovirus infection. Whole-study context: Indicated by public TCR beta signatures were CMV infection and matching HLA type. Whole-study results and caveats: CMV carriers with the relevant HLA were identified by cumulative public TCR beta family frequency. Dominating the ex vivo response were HLA-C-restricted CMV-specific TCR beta clonotypes.

This CDR3 region has 15 residues. Germline CDR1 reads MNHEY; CDR2 reads SMNVEV (reference sequence). Trimming left V 5 bases short and J 3 bases short, with 14 bases between. TCRdb re-called the reads with MiXCR, one entry per CDR3 protein. Found here are 200,000 to 300,000 distinct CDR3 sequences, less than 9.5% of them singletons; the top ten hold approximately 16%. The source material was PBMCs. The chain couples TRBV27 to TRBJ2-1; D uncertain. The TCR sequence derives from a human donor in good health (CMV status not recorded). Some clones in this sample may be carry-over from other donors' samples. The CDR3 region is CASSTLGLLYNEQFF. The DNA of the CDR3 is TGTGCCAGCAGTACCCTGGGTCTCCTCTACAATGAGCAGTTCTTC.